This T cell receptor (beta chain) derives from a study of PD-L1 blockade in urothelial cancer. As for time point: pretreatment peripheral blood. This clone appeared a single time. J lost 3 bases, V lost 4 bases, and 8 bases had no gene match. The CDR3 contains 15 residues. CDR1 and CDR2 (germline): SEHNR, FQNEAQ (reference sequence). Measured with immunoSEQ multiplex PCR; TCRdb has only the in-frame clones, and not every one. Of fewer than 75,000 clones listed, roughly 88% are singletons. The V call is TRBV7-9, the J call TRBJ1-2; the match to TRBD1 covers 7 bases. The sequencing used PBMCs, collected around atezolizumab (anti-PD-L1) treatment. This clonotype was obtained from a man between 65 and 79 years old with urothelial cancer. The CDR3 nucleotides read TGTGCCAGCAGCTCTCGGGACAGCACCTACTATGGCTACACCTTC. Protein sequence: CASSSRDSTYYGYTF.